What follows is one T cell receptor beta chain and its context. The data derive from a study of blood T cell repertoires in COVID-19. Study as a whole: Some COVID-19 samples were acute and others convalescent; all came from the United States, Italy and Spain. T cells, B-cell-depleted T cells, or PBMCs supplied cDNA or gDNA.

As originally analysed: Reference gene primer amplification gave estimated nucleated cell counts. The repertoire was sequenced with immunoSEQ multiplex PCR; TCRdb's copy has only in-frame clones and lacks some. That table is the source of V, J and clone size, and D and trimming were worked out from the DNA. The repertoire includes 210,000 or so clones, approximately 81% of them detected once, and 15% to 20% sits in the top ten. The CDR3 covers 16 residues. Germline CDR1 is SEHNR and CDR2 is FQNEAQ (reference sequence). Trimming removed 0 bases from V and 4 bases from J, with 13 bases in between. The TCR originated in a woman at least 80 years old with active or convalescent COVID-19. The sequencing input was peripheral blood. The gene calls are TRBV7-9 and TRBJ1-5; weak D call: TRBD1 (6 bases). The CDR3 DNA reads as TGTGCCAGCAGCTTAGCGACGGGACACACAAATCAGCCCCAGCATTTT. The encoded protein is CASSLATGHTNQPQHF.